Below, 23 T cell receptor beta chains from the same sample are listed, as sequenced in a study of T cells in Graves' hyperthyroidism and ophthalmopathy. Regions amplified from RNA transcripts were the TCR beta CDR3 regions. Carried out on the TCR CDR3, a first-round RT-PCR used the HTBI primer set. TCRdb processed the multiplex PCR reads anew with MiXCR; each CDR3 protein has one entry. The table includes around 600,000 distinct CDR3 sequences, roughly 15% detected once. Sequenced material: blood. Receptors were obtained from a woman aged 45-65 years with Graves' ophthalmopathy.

The CDR3 sequence: CASSASGRATDTQYF. The CDR3 coding sequence is TGTGCCAGCAGCGCCAGCGGGAGGGCCACAGATACGCAGTATTTT. This chain joins TRBV9 and TRBJ2-3; TRBD2 matches at 10 bases. From germline, CDR1 is SGDLS and CDR2 YYNGEE. V gave up 3 bases and J gave up 2 bases; unmatched junction bases: 3. The CDR3 length is 15 residues.

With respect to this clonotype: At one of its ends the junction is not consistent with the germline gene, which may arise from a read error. This CDR3 is CASSLGTLNTGGLFF. The DNA of the CDR3 is TGTGCCAGCAGTTTGGGGACTCTTAACACCGGGGGGCTGTTTTTT. The chain couples TRBV28 to TRBJ2-2, with a tentative D call TRBD2 (6 bases). Germline V CDR1 and CDR2: MDHEN, SYDVKM. The CDR3 length is 15 residues.

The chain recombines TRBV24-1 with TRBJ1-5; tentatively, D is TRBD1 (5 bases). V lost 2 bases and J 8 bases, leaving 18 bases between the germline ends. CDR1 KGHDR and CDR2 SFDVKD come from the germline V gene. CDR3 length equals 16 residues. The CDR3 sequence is CATSDSRRGAVEPQHF. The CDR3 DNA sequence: TGTGCCACCAGTGATTCCCGCCGAGGGGCCGTGGAGCCCCAGCATTTT.

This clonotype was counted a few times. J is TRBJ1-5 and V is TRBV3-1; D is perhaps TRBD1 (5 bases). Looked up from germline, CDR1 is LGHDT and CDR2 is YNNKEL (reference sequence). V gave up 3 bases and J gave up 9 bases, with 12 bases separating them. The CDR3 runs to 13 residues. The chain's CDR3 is CASSHTRDGPQHF. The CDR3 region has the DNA TGTGCCAGCAGCCACACCAGGGACGGGCCCCAGCATTTT. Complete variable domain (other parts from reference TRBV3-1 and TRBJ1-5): DTAVSQTPKYLVTQMGNDKSIKCEQNLGHDTMYWYKQDSKKFLKIMFSYNNKELIINETVPNRFSPKSPDKAHLNLHINSLELGDSAVYFCASSHTRDGPQHFGDGTRLSIL.

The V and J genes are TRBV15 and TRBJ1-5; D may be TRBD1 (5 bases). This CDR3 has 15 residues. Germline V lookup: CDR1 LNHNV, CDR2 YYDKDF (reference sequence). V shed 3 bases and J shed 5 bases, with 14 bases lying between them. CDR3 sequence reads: CATSRTGGWYQPQHF. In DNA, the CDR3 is TGTGCCACCAGCAGGACGGGGGGTTGGTATCAGCCCCAGCATTTT.

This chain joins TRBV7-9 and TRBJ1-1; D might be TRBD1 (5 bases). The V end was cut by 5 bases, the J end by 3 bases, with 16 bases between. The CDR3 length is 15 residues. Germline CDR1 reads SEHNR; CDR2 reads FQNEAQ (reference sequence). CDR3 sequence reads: CASSGGGVRDTEAFF. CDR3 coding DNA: TGTGCCAGCAGCGGAGGAGGGGTCAGGGACACTGAAGCTTTCTTT.

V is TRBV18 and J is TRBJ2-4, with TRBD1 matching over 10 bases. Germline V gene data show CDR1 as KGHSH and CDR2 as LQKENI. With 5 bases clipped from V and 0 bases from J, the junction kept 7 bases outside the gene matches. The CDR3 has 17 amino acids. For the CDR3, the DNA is TGTGCCAGCTCATTCTCGGGACAGGGGAAAGCCAAAAACATTCAGTACTTC. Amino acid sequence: CASSFSGQGKAKNIQYF. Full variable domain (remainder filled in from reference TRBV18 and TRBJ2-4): NAGVMQNPRHLVRRRGQEARLRCSPMKGHSHVYWYRQLPEEGLKFMVYLQKENIIDESGMPKERFSAEFPKEGPSILRIQQVVRGDSAAYFCASSFSGQGKAKNIQYFGAGTRLSVL.

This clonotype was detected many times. The CDR3 sequence: CSARGDSGYSPLHF. The CDR3 nucleotides are TGCAGTGCTAGGGGGGACAGCGGGTATTCACCCCTCCACTTT. The J gene is TRBJ1-6, the V gene TRBV20-1; TRBD1 matches 7 bases. This CDR3 has 14 amino acids. Germline V gives CDR1 DFQATT, CDR2 SNEGSKA (reference sequence). Unmatched junction bases numbered 7, after V lost 3 bases and J lost 8 bases.

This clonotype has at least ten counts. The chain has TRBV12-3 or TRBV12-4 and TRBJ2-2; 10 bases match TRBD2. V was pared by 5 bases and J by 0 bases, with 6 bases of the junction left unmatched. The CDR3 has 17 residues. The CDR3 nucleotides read TGTGCCAGCAGTCCGTCTAGCGGGAGACCGAACACCGGGGAGCTGTTTTTT. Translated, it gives CASSPSSGRPNTGELFF.

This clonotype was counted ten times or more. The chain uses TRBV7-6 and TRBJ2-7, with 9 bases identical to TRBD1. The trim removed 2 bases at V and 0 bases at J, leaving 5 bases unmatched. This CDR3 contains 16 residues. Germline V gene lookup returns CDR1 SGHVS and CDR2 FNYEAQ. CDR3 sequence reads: CASSLFGQGSSYEQYF. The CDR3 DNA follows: TGTGCCAGCAGCTTATTTGGACAGGGGTCCTCCTACGAGCAGTACTTC.

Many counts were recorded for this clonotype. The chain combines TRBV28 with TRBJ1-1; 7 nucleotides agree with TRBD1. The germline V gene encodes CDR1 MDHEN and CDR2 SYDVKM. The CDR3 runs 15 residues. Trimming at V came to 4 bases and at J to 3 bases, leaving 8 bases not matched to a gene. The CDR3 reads CASSSSTGWYTEAFF. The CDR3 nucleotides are TGTGCCAGCAGTTCATCGACAGGGTGGTACACTGAAGCTTTCTTT.

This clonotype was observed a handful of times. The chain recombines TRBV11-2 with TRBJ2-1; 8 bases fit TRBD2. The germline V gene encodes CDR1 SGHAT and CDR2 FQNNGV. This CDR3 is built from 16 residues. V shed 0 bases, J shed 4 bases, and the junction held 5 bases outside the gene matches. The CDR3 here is CASSLDASGLYNEQFF. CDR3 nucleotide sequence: TGTGCCAGCAGCTTAGACGCTAGCGGGCTATACAATGAGCAGTTCTTC.

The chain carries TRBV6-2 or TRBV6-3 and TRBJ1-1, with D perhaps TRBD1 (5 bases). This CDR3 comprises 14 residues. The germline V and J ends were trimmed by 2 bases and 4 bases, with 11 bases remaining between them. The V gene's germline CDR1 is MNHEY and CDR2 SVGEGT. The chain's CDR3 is CASSYRTGATEAFF. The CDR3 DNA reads TGTGCCAGCAGTTACCGAACCGGGGCCACTGAAGCTTTCTTT.

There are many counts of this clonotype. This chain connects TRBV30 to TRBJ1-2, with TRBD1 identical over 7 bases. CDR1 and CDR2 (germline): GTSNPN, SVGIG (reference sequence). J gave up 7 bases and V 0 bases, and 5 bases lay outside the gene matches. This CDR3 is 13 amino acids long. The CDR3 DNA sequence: TGTGCCTGGAGTGTAAAGGGGGCGAGTGGCTACACCTTC. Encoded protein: CAWSVKGASGYTF. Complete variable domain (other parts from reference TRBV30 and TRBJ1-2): SQTIHQWPATLVQPVGSPLSLECTVEGTSNPNLYWYRQAAGRGLQLLFYSVGIGQISSEVPQNLSASRPQDRQFILSSKKLLLSDSGFYLCAWSVKGASGYTFGSGTRLTVV.

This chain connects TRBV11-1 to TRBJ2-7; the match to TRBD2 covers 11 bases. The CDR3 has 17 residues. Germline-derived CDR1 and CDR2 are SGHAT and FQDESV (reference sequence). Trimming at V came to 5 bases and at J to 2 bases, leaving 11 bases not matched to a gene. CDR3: CASSPWTGTSGTYEQYF. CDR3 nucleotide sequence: TGTGCCAGCAGCCCCTGGACCGGGACTAGCGGAACCTACGAGCAGTACTTC. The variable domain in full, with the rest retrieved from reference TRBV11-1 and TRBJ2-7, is EAEVAQSPRYKITEKSQAVAFWCDPISGHATLYWYRQILGQGPELLVQFQDESVVDDSQLPKDRFSAERLKGVDSTLKIQPAELGDSAMYLCASSPWTGTSGTYEQYFGPGTRLTVT.

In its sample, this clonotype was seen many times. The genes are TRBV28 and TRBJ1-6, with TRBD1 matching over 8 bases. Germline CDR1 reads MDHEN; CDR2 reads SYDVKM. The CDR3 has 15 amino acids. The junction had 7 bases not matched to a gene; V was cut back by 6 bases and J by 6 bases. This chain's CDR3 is CASRTGQGPNSPLHF. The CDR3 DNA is TGTGCCAGCAGAACCGGACAGGGCCCTAATTCACCCCTCCACTTT.

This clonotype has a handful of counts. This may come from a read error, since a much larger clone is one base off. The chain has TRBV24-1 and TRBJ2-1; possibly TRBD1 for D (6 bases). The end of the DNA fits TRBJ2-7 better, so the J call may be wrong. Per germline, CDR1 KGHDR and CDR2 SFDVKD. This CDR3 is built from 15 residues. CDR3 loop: CATSDAGTRHNEQYF. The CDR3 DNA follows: TGTGCCACCAGTGATGCCGGGACACGCCACAATGAGCAGTACTTC.

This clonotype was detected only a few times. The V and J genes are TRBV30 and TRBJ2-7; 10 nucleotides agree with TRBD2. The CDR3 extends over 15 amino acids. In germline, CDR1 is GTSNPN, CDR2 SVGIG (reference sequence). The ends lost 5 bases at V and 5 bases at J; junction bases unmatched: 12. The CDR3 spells CAWCPSGRFFNEQYF. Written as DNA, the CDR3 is TGTGCCTGGTGTCCTAGCGGGAGATTCTTCAACGAGCAGTACTTC. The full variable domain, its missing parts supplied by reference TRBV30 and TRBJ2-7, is SQTIHQWPATLVQPVGSPLSLECTVEGTSNPNLYWYRQAAGRGLQLLFYSVGIGQISSEVPQNLSASRPQDRQFILSSKKLLLSDSGFYLCAWCPSGRFFNEQYFGPGTRLTVT.

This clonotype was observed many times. The CDR3 protein is CASRMGRGFNQPQHF. In DNA, the CDR3 is TGTGCCAGCAGGATGGGAAGGGGCTTCAATCAGCCCCAGCATTTT. The V and J genes are TRBV2 and TRBJ1-5; the D gene is possibly TRBD1 (5 bases). Germline CDR1 is SNHLY and CDR2 is FYNNEI. This CDR3 comprises 15 residues. Trimming cost V 6 bases and J 3 bases, with 15 bases left between them.

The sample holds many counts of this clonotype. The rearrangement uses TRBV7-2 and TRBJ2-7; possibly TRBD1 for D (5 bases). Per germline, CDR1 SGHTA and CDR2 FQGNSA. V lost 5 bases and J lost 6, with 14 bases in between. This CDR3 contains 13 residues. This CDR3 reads CASSSQAGSEQYF. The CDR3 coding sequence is TGTGCCAGCAGCAGCCAAGCAGGGTCCGAGCAGTACTTC.

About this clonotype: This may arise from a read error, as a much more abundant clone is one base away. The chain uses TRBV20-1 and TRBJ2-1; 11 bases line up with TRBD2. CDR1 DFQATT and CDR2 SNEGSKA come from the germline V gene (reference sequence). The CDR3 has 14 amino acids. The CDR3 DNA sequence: TGCAGTGCTCCCCCGGGACTAGCGGCTAATGAGCAGCTCTTC. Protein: CSAPPGLAANEQLF.

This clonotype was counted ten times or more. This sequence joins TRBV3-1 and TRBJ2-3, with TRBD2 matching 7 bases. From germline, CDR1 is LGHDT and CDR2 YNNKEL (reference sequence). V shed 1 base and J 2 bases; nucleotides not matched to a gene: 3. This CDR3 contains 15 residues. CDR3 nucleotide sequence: TGTGCCAGCAGCCAAGGGACTAGTGCCACAGATACGCAGTATTTT. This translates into CASSQGTSATDTQYF.

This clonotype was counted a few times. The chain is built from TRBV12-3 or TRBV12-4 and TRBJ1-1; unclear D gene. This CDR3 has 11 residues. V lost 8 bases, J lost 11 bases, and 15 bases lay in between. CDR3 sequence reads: CASGPPLWAFF. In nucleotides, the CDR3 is TGTGCCAGCGGACCTCCCTTATGGGCTTTCTTT.